The TCR beta chain described here comes from a study of OX40 agonist ivuxolimab in advanced cancers. The overall study: It was ivuxolimab, an agonistic anti-OX40 (CD134) antibody, that patients were treated with. The group had a mean age of roughly 56 years, ranged from about 20 to 79, and was just under 85% male.

CDR3 length: 13 amino acids. V lost 5 bases to trimming and J lost 5 bases, with 12 bases between them. The germline V gene has CDR1 SEHNR and CDR2 FQNEAQ (reference sequence). Peripheral blood came from all dose cohorts at three timepoints. As concerns this clone: Its cognate antigen is unknown.

Sequencing was performed with immunoSEQ multiplex PCR; in TCRdb, only in-frame clones are kept and a portion is missing. This repertoire shows 70,000 to 95,000 clones, roughly four fifths found once; its top ten account for 6% to 8%. Study-wide findings and caveats: The authors also found low normalized T-cell clonal expansion in some nonresponders.

This TCR came from an adult with an advanced solid tumor such as melanoma, head and neck, liver or kidney cancer. The chain combines TRBV7-9 with TRBJ1-2, with D possibly being TRBD1 (5 bases). The sample in question was CD4+ or CD8+ T cells sorted from blood, obtained in a trial of the OX40 agonist ivuxolimab. CDR3 sequence: CASSLGVVYGYTF. The CDR3 DNA reads as TGTGCCAGCAGCCTAGGGGTTGTGTATGGCTACACCTTC.